This TCR beta chain was profiled in a study of T cell repertoires in cytomegalovirus infection. Study-level background: Shared public TCR beta signatures pointed to both CMV infection and a matching HLA type. Study results and limitations: Summed frequency of public TCR beta families distinguished CMV carriers with the relevant HLA. HLA-C-restricted CMV clonotypes gave the most frequent clonotype in two of eight donors.

MiXCR, run by TCRdb on the reads, gives a single entry per CDR3 protein. Among some 390,000 distinct CDR3 sequences listed, about a sixth were seen once. Worth noting for this clonotype: Its antigen is not identified.

With V trimmed by 7 bases and J by 10 bases, 10 bases remained unmatched. The CDR3 runs 13 residues. Looked up from germline, CDR1 is SQVTM and CDR2 is ANQGSEA. Sequenced: PBMCs. The origin of this receptor is a human donor in good health (CMV status not recorded). Some clones in this sample may be carry-over from other donors' samples. The chain recombines TRBV29-1 with TRBJ2-1; TRBD2 agrees at 10 bases. Here the CDR3 reads CSAVAGGLGEQFF. CDR3 nucleotide sequence: TGCAGCGCCGTAGCGGGAGGCCTAGGAGAGCAGTTCTTC.